The 12 T cell receptor beta chains below were found in one sample sequenced in a study of blood T cells in healthy people across ages. Next came a second PCR, run for roughly 7 to 12 cycles, which used a sample-barcoded 5' primer along with a J-beta primer mix. TCRdb itself ran the 5' RACE reads through MiXCR, one entry per CDR3 protein. The sample has 600,000 or so distinct CDR3 sequences, approximately 30% seen once. The sample comprised blood. The receptor set was obtained from a woman aged 80 or over in good health.

The rearrangement uses TRBV5-1 and TRBJ1-4, with TRBD1 identical over 8 bases. CDR3 length: 15 residues. Germline V gives CDR1 SGHRS, CDR2 YFSETQ. Trimming at V came to 4 bases and at J to 7 bases, leaving 9 bases not matched to a gene. The DNA of the CDR3 is TGCGCCAGCAGCCCGGGACAGGTTGGGGGTGAAAAACTGTTTTTT. Translation: CASSPGQVGGEKLFF.

This clonotype was detected only a few times. Being one base from a much bigger clone, this may be a read error. This chain links TRBV14 with TRBJ2-7; weak D call: TRBD2 (5 bases). With 4 bases removed from V and 7 bases from J, the gap between germline ends came to 17 bases. The germline gives CDR1 SGHDN, CDR2 FVKESK. The CDR3 spans 14 residues. As DNA, the CDR3 is TGTGCCAGCAGCCCCCTGGGTTGGACTGTTGAGCAGTACTTC. This codes for CASSPLGWTVEQYF.

This clonotype was seen a handful of times. The J gene is TRBJ1-1, the V gene TRBV5-1; D is ambiguous. The CDR3 totals 13 residues. In germline, CDR1 is SGHRS, CDR2 YFSETQ. With 4 bases removed from V and 9 bases from J, the gap between germline ends came to 16 bases. CDR3 loop: CASSPTRESQAFF. The CDR3 nucleotides are TGCGCCAGCAGCCCGACTAGGGAATCGCAAGCTTTCTTT.

In its sample, this clonotype was seen many times. V and J are TRBV7-2 and TRBJ2-1, with D unclear. From germline, CDR1 is SGHTA and CDR2 FQGNSA. The CDR3 covers 12 residues. V was trimmed by 5 bases and J by 7 bases, leaving 9 bases between them. In DNA form, the CDR3 reads TGTGCCAGCAGCCCCCTTATGAATGAGCAGTTCTTC. Protein product: CASSPLMNEQFF.

As for this clonotype: Being one base from a much bigger clone, this may be a read error. The chain joins TRBV30 to TRBJ1-4; the D is unclear. V lost 6 bases and J lost 7, with 6 bases in between. The CDR3 covers 10 residues. CDR1 is GTSNPN and CDR2 is SVGIG in the germline V gene (reference sequence). As DNA, the CDR3 is TGTGCCTGCCTGAGTGAAAAACTGTTTTTT. Amino acids: CACLSEKLFF.

This clonotype was seen just once. The V gene is TRBV12-3 or TRBV12-4, the J gene TRBJ1-4, with D unresolved. The CDR3 runs to 13 residues. Deletions cut 3 bases from V and 8 bases from J, with 10 bases between. In DNA form, the CDR3 reads TGTGCCAGCAGTTTCGGCTCGGGCGAAAAACTGTTTTTT. Translation: CASSFGSGEKLFF.

The rearrangement links TRBV7-7 to TRBJ2-2; tentatively, D is TRBD2 (5 bases). The length of the CDR3 is 14 residues. Germline V gene data show CDR1 as SSHAT and CDR2 as FNYEAQ (reference sequence). Trimming shortened V by 6 bases and J by 2 bases, and 10 bases separated the two germline ends. CDR3 sequence: CASSQSGNTGELFF. The CDR3 nucleotides read TGTGCCAGCAGTCAGAGCGGTAACACCGGGGAGCTGTTTTTT.

This clonotype was seen ten or more times. J is TRBJ2-6 and V is TRBV5-1; D unresolved. The CDR3 sequence is 16 residues long. Trimming stripped 4 bases from V and 4 bases from J, with 15 bases between. Germline values: CDR1 SGHRS, CDR2 YFSETQ. The CDR3, as DNA: TGCGCCAGCAGCCGACTGGAGTATTCGGGGGCCAACGTCCTGACTTTC. This gives the protein CASSRLEYSGANVLTF. Drawing the rest from reference TRBV5-1 and TRBJ2-6, the complete variable domain is KAGVTQTPRYLIKTRGQQVTLSCSPISGHRSVSWYQQTPGQGLQFLFEYFSETQRNKGNFPGRFSGRQFSNSRSEMNVSTLELGDSALYLCASSRLEYSGANVLTFGAGSRLTVL.

This clonotype was counted a single time. This chain connects TRBV5-1 to TRBJ1-1, with D uncertain. CDR1 is SGHRS, CDR2 YFSETQ, per germline. The CDR3 sequence is 14 residues long. V was pared by 2 bases and J by 4 bases, with 12 bases between. Written as DNA, the CDR3 is TGCGCCAGCAGCTTTTACAGCCGGAGCACTGAAGCTTTCTTT. Encoded protein: CASSFYSRSTEAFF.

This clonotype occurred many times. V usage is TRBV10-3 and J usage is TRBJ2-1; TRBD2 aligns across 10 bases. Germline V lookup: CDR1 ENHRY, CDR2 SYGVKD. Trimming at V came to 9 bases and at J to 7 bases, leaving 12 bases not matched to a gene. This CDR3 has 15 residues. CDR3 amino acids: CAMSSGTSDRNEQFF. The CDR3 DNA reads TGTGCCATGAGCTCCGGGACTAGCGATAGGAATGAGCAGTTCTTC.

This clonotype was counted many times. The chain couples TRBV15 to TRBJ2-3, with 10 bases fitting TRBD2. Germline V gives CDR1 LNHNV, CDR2 YYDKDF (reference sequence). The CDR3 covers 15 residues. Germline trimming cut 8 bases from V and 4 bases from J; bases unmatched to any gene: 9. The CDR3 nucleotides read TGTGCCACCGGGCGGTTAAGCGGGGGGGCAGATACGCAGTATTTT. This encodes CATGRLSGGADTQYF.

The chain is built from TRBV11-2 and TRBJ2-7; the D gene is possibly TRBD1 (5 bases). The DNA end favors TRBJ2-5, so the J call may be wrong. The CDR3 loop spans 12 amino acids. CDR1 and CDR2 (germline): SGHAT, FQNNGV. The CDR3, as DNA: TGTGCCAGCAAGGGGTATGGAGAGACCCAGTACTTC. It specifies CASKGYGETQYF.